What follows are 11 T cell receptor beta chains derived from one specimen sequenced in a study of tumor-infiltrating lymphocytes in primary liver carcinoma. The researchers produced TCR beta cDNA from approximately 550 ng total RNA with a constant-region primer. It was through three nested multiplex PCR rounds of slightly modified ARM-PCR that TCR beta libraries arose. TRBV1-TRBV30 forward primers and a C-beta reverse primer were used in the first two PCR rounds, which each ran for approximately 11 cycles. Each CDR3 protein is one row after TCRdb ran MiXCR on the multiplex PCR reads. The data hold over 250,000 distinct CDR3 sequences, with 50% to 75% observed a single time. Unsorted whole blood yielded the blood RNA, and germline DNA was also extracted. Sequenced sample: peripheral blood. Every receptor here comes from a woman aged 25 to 39 with primary liver carcinoma and hepatitis B virus infection.

This clonotype was picked up one time. This sequence may be a read error, since a much larger clone differs from it by one base. The V call is TRBV6-6, the J call TRBJ2-1, with a weak D call TRBD1 (6 bases). The V end lost 4 bases, the J end lost 12 bases, and 16 bases lay between the germline ends. Germline assignment: CDR1 MNHNY and CDR2 SVGAGI (reference sequence). The CDR3 loop spans 13 amino acids. The CDR3 DNA is TGTGCCAGCAGTTTCTCTACCAGGGGCTCGCAGTTCTTC. Protein product: CASSFSTRGSQFF.

This clonotype was found a few times. The CDR3 DNA follows: TGTGCCAGCAGTGGTGGCTTCGATAGCAATCAGCCCCAGCATTTT. Protein sequence: CASSGGFDSNQPQHF. This rearrangement joins TRBV6-1 to TRBJ1-5, with no clear D. V was cut by 4 bases and J by 0 bases, with 10 bases left in between. The CDR3 totals 15 residues. The germline CDR1 and CDR2 sequences are MNHNS and SASEGT.

Concerning this clonotype itself: One end of the junction does not line up with germline, which may come from a read error. The chain uses TRBV11-1 and TRBJ2-3, with D possibly matching TRBD2 (7 bases). The CDR3 is 16 residues long. Germline V gene sequence: CDR1 SGHAT, CDR2 FQDESV (reference sequence). CDR3 amino acids: CANSAPGRGARDTQYF. CDR3 coding DNA: TGTGCCAACAGCGCCCCGGGACGGGGGGCGAGAGATACGCAGTATTTT.

This rearrangement joins TRBV12-3 or TRBV12-4 to TRBJ2-1; the D call may be TRBD1 or TRBD2 (5 bases each). This CDR3 comprises 15 residues. The V end lost 5 bases, the J end lost 0 bases, and 11 bases lay between the germline ends. The CDR3 loop is CASSPSGTSYNEQFF. In DNA form, the CDR3 reads TGTGCCAGCAGTCCATCGGGGACCTCCTACAATGAGCAGTTCTTC.

V and J are TRBV7-9 and TRBJ2-5; the D gene is possibly TRBD1 (6 bases). The V gene lost 4 bases and the J gene lost 1 base, with 10 bases spanning the gap. The germline V gene encodes CDR1 SEHNR and CDR2 FQNEAQ (reference sequence). This CDR3 contains 14 residues. CDR3 amino acids: CASSWRTAQETQYF. The CDR3 DNA is TGTGCCAGCAGCTGGCGGACAGCCCAAGAGACCCAGTACTTC.

V gene TRBV6-5 combines with J gene TRBJ1-4; no reliable D call. This CDR3 has 15 residues. V dropped 2 bases and J dropped 5 bases, with 12 bases sitting between them. Germline-derived CDR1 and CDR2 are MNHEY and SVGAGI. CDR3: CASSYRGSSNEKLFF. The CDR3 nucleotides read TGTGCCAGCAGTTACCGGGGTTCTTCCAATGAAAAACTGTTTTTT.

A remark on this clonotype: The junction shows a germline mismatch at one end, possibly a read error. The genes are TRBV6-5 and TRBJ1-5; D is undetermined. The CDR3 is 16 residues long. Germline CDR1 and CDR2: MNHEY and SVGAGI. CDR3 in amino acids: CASSQTTYRSSQPQHF. In DNA form, the CDR3 reads TGTGCCAGCAGTCAAACCACCTACCGAAGCAGTCAGCCCCAGCATTTT.

A note on this clonotype: The conserved final phenylalanine or tryptophan is absent from the CDR3, which likely points to a read error. The DNA is left out, because the CDR3 cannot be placed on it with certainty; the CDR3 is given as TCRdb lists it. V is TRBV11-2 and J is TRBJ2-1; no DNA check was done on the table's D call, TRBD2. Counting both end residues, the CDR3 totals 16 amino acids. Germline CDR1 reads SGHAT; CDR2 reads FQNNGV. The CDR3 region is CASSLVAASGRGEQLI.

The V gene is TRBV6-2 or TRBV6-3, the J gene TRBJ1-5, with 9 bases identical to TRBD1. Germline assignment: CDR1 MNHEY and CDR2 SVGEGT. Losses at the gene ends were 5 bases for V and 5 bases for J; bases not matched to a gene: 10. The CDR3 sequence is 16 residues long. CDR3 bases: TGTGCCAGCAGTAAGTTGGGGACAGGGAAATATCAGCCCCAGCATTTT. This codes for CASSKLGTGKYQPQHF.

Points on this clonotype: Lacking the conserved final phenylalanine or tryptophan, this CDR3 likely reflects a read error. The CDR3 spells CASSLSGNRREQFI. The CDR3 bases are TGTGCCAGCAGCTTAAGCGGGAACCGACGCGAGCAGTTCATC. The chain carries TRBV11-1 and TRBJ2-7; 7 positions match TRBD2. TRBJ2-1 matches the DNA end more closely, so the J call is doubtful. Germline CDR1 and CDR2: SGHAT and FQDESV (reference sequence). The CDR3 has 14 residues.

This clonotype was seen ten or more times. The V gene is TRBV29-1, the J gene TRBJ1-5; TRBD1 matches 8 bases. With V trimmed by 5 bases and J by 7 bases, 7 bases remained unmatched. CDR1 and CDR2 (germline): SQVTM, ANQGSEA. The CDR3 has 13 amino acids. CDR3: CSVSQGADQPQHF. For the CDR3, the DNA is TGCAGCGTTAGCCAGGGGGCGGACCAGCCCCAGCATTTT.